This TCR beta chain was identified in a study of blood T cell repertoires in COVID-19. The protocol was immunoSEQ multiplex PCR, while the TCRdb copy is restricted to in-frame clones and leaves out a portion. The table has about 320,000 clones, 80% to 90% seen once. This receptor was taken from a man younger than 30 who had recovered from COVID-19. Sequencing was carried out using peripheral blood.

The CDR3 bases are TGTGCCAGCACCCAATGGGGGACTTCGGAAAACAATGAGCAGTTCTTC. Its translation: CASTQWGTSENNEQFF. The gene calls are TRBV11-2 and TRBJ2-1, with D tentatively TRBD2 (6 bases). With 7 bases removed from V and 5 bases from J, the gap between germline ends came to 21 bases. This CDR3 comprises 16 residues. Germline V gene data show CDR1 as SGHAT and CDR2 as FQNNGV.